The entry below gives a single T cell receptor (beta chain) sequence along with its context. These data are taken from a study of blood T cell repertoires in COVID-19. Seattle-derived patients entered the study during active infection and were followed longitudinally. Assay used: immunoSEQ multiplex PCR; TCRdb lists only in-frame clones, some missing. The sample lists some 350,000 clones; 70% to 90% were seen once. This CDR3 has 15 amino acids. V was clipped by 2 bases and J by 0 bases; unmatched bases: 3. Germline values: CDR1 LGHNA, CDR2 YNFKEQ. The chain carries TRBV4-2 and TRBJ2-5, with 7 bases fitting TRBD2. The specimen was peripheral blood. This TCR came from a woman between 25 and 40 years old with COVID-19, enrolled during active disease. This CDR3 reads CASSQQLAYQETQYF. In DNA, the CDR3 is TGTGCCAGCAGCCAACAACTAGCGTACCAAGAGACCCAGTACTTC.